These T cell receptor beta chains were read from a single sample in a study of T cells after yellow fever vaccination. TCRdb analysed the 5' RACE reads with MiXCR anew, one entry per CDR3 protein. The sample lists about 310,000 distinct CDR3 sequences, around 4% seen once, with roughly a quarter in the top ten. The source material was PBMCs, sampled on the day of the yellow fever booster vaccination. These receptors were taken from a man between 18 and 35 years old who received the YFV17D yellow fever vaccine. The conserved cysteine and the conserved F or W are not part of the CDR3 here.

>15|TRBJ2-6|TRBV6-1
ASRRAETLSGANVLT
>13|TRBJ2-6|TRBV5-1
ASSLVFSGANVLT
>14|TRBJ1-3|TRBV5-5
ASSGNRDRPGNTIY
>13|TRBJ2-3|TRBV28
ASSFLRGGIDTQY
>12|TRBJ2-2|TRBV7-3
ATRALENTGELF
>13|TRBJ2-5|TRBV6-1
ASRTGTGLVGTQY
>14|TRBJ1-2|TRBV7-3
ASSLTGGRSGYGYT
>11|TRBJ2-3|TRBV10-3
AISEQGADTQY
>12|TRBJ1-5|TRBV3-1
ASSHGQTNQPQH
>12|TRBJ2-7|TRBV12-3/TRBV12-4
ASRDGGSSYEQY
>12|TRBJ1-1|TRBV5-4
ASSLVVGSTEAF
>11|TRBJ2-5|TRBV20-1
SARVASEATQY
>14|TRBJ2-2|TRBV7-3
ASSALGDPSAGELF
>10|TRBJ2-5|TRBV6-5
ASSPSSGTQY
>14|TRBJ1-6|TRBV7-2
ASSLVGRYYNSPLH
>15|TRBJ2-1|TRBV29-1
SVVKTGGISSYNEQF